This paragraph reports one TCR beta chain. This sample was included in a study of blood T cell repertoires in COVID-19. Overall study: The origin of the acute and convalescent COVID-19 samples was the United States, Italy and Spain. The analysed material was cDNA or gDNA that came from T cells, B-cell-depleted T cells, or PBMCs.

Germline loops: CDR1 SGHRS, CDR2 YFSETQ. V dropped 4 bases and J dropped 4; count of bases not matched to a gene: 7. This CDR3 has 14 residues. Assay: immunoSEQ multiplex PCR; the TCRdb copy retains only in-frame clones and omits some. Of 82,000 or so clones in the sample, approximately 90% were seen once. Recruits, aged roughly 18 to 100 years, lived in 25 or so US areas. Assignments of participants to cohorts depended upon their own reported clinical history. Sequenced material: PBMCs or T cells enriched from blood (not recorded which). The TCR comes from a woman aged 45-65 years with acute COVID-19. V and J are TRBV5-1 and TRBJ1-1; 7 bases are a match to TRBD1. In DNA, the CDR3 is TGCGCCAGCAGCCTAGCGACAGGGCGCACTGAAGCTTTCTTT. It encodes CASSLATGRTEAFF. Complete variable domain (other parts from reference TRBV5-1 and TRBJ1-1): KAGVTQTPRYLIKTRGQQVTLSCSPISGHRSVSWYQQTPGQGLQFLFEYFSETQRNKGNFPGRFSGRQFSNSRSEMNVSTLELGDSALYLCASSLATGRTEAFFGQGTRLTVV.